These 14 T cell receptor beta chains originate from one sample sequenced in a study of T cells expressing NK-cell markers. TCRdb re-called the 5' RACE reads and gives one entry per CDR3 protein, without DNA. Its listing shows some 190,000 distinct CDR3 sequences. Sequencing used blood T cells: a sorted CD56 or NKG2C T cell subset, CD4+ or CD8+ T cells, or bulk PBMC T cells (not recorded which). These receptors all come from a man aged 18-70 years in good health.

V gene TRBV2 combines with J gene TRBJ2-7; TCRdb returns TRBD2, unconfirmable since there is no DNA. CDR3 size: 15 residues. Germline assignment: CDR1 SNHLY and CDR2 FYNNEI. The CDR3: CASSVSRGVLYEQYF.

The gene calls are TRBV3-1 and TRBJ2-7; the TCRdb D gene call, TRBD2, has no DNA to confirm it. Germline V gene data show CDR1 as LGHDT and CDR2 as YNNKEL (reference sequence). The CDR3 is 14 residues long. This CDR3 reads CASSPGWGAYEQYF.

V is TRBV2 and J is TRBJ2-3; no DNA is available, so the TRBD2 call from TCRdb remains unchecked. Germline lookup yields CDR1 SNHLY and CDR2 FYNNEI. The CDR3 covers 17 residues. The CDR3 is CASSEASGGWVTDTQYF.

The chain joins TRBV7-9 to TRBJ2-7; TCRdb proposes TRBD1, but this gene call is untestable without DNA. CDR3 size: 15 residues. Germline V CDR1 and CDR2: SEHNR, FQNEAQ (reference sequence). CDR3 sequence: CASSSPGQGMHEQYF.

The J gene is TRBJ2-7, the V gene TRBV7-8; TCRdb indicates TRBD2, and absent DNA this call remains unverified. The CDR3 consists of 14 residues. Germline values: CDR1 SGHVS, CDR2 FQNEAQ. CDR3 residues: CASSYSQSRGEQYF.

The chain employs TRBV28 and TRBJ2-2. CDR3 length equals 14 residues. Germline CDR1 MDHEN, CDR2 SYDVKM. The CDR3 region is CASSLSLLGGELFF.

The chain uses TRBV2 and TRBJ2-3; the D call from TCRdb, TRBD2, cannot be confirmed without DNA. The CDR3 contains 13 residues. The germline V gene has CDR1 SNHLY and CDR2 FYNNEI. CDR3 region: CASASGVGDTQYF.

CDR3 in amino acids: CSVLGQGEGIEQYF. The V gene is TRBV20-1, the J gene TRBJ2-7; the TCRdb call, TRBD1, lacks DNA for checking. The CDR3 totals 14 residues. Germline V CDR1 and CDR2: DFQATT, SNEGSKA (reference sequence).

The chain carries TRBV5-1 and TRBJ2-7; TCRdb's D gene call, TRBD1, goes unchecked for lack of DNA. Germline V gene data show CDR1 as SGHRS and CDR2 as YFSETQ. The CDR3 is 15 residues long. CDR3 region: CASSWIGTDSYEQYF.

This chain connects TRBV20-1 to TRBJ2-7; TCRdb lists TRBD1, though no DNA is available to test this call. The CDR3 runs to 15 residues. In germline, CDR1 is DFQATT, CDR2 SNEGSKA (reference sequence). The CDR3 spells CSARVMRGLGYEQYF.

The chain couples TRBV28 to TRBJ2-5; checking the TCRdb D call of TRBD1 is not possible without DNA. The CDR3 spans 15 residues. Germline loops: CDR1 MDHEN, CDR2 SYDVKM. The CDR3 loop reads CASTTRPGKQETQYF.

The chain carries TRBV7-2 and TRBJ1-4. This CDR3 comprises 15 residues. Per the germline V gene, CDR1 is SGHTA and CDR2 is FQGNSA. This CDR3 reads CASSLGIATNEKLFF.

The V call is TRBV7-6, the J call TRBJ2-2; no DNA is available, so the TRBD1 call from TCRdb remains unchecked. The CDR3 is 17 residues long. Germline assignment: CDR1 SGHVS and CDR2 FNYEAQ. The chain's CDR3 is CASRRDRESRYTGELFF.

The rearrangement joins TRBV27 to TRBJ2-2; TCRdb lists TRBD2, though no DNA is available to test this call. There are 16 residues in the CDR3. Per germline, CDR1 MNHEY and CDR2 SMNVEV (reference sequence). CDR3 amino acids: CASSLRLAVNTGELFF.